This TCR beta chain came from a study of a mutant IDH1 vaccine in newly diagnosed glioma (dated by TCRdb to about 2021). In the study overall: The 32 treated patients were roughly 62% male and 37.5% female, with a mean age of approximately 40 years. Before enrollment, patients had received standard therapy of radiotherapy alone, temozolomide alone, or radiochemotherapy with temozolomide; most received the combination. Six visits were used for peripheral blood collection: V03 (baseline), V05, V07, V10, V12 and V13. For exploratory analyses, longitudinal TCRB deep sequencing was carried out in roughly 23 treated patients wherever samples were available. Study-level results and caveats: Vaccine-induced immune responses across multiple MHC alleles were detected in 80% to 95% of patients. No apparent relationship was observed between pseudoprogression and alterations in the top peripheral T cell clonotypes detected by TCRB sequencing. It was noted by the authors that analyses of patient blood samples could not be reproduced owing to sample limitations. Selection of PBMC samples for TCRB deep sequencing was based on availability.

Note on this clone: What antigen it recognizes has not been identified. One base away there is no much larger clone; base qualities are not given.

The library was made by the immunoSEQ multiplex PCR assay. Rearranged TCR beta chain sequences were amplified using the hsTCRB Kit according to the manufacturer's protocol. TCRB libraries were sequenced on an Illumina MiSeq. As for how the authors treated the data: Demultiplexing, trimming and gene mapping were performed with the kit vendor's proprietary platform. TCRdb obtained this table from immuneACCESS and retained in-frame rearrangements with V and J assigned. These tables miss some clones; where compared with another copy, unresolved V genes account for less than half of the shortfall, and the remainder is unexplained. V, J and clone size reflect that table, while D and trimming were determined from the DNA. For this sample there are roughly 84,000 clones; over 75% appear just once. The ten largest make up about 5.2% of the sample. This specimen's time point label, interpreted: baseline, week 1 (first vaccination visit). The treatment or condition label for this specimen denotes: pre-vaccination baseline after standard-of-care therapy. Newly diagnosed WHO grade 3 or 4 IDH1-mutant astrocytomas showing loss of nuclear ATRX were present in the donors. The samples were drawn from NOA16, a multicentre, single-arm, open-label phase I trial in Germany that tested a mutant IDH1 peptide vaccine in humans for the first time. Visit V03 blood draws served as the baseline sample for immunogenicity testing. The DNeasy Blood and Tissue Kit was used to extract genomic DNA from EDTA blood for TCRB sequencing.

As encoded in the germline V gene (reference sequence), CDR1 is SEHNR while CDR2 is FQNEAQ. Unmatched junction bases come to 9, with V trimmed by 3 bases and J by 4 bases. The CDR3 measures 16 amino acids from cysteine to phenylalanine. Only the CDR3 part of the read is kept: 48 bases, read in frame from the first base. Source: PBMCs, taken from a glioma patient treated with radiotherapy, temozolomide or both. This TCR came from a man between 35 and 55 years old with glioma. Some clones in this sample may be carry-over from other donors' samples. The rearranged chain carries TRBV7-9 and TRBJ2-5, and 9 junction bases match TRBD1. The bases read TGTGCCAGCAGCTTGGGGGGGACAGGGCTGCGAGAGACCCAGTACTTC. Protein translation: CASSLGGTGLRETQYF.